The 27 T cell receptor beta chains reported below all come from one sample, sequenced in a study of shared clonotypes between healthy human individuals. The method was immunoSEQ multiplex PCR; TCRdb's version includes in-frame clones alone and lacks a portion of them. The sample carries under 80,000 clones, over 55% recorded once. The sequencing sample was made of memory CD8+ T cells sorted from blood. Sample subset: CD45RO+ cells pooled with CCR7-negative TemRA cells. These receptors were obtained from a man aged 25-40 years in good health.

The rearrangement joins TRBV9 to TRBJ1-2; D is undetermined. The V end lost 2 bases, the J end lost 0 bases, and 11 bases lay between the germline ends. CDR1 and CDR2 from the germline V gene are SGDLS and YYNGEE. The CDR3 runs to 15 residues. CDR3 residues: CASSVETTANYGYTF. As DNA, the CDR3 is TGTGCCAGCAGCGTCGAGACAACAGCTAACTATGGCTACACCTTC.

This chain connects TRBV2 to TRBJ2-1, with D uncertain. The germline CDR1 and CDR2 sequences are SNHLY and FYNNEI. Deletions cut 3 bases from V and 4 bases from J, with 10 bases between. The CDR3 is made up of 14 amino acids. CDR3 region: CASSDPRAYNEQFF. The CDR3 DNA sequence: TGTGCCAGCAGTGACCCCCGAGCGTACAATGAGCAGTTCTTC.

This chain uses TRBV7-2 with TRBJ2-1; 14 nucleotides agree with TRBD2. The junction had 11 bases not matched to a gene; V was cut back by 1 base and J by 9 bases. CDR3 size: 18 residues. Germline lookup yields CDR1 SGHTA and CDR2 FQGNSA. CDR3 region: CASSLEGTSGSGWIEQFF. The CDR3 nucleotides read TGTGCCAGCAGCTTAGAAGGGACTAGCGGGAGTGGTTGGATTGAGCAGTTCTTC.

The chain carries TRBV2 and TRBJ1-5, with D perhaps matching TRBD1 (5 bases). The V gene lost 2 bases and the J gene lost 0 bases, with 8 bases spanning the gap. This CDR3 is 15 amino acids long. Germline-derived CDR1 and CDR2 are SNHLY and FYNNEI. CDR3 DNA: TGTGCCAGCAGTGAATGGGGGAATAGCAATCAGCCCCAGCATTTT. Protein sequence: CASSEWGNSNQPQHF.

The chain combines TRBV5-4 with TRBJ2-1; 9 bases are a match to TRBD2. CDR3 length: 13 amino acids. V was pared by 4 bases and J by 9 bases, with 5 bases of the junction left unmatched. Germline V gene lookup returns CDR1 SGHNT and CDR2 YYREEE (reference sequence). The CDR3 protein is CASSPTSGPEQFF. The CDR3 region has the DNA TGTGCCAGCAGCCCGACTAGCGGCCCTGAGCAGTTCTTC.

Ten or more counts support this clone. In DNA form, the CDR3 reads TGTGCCAGCAGTGAGGCCGGGACCTATGGGGAAAAACTGTTTTTT. Translating gives CASSEAGTYGEKLFF. J is TRBJ1-4 and V is TRBV2, with D perhaps TRBD1 (5 bases). CDR1 and CDR2 (germline): SNHLY, FYNNEI. Trimming cost V 3 bases and J 8 bases, with 16 bases left between them. The CDR3 loop spans 15 amino acids.

The chain uses TRBV11-2 and TRBJ2-1; D not certain. Germline CDR1 SGHAT, CDR2 FQNNGV. This CDR3 spans 13 amino acids. Trimming removed 2 bases from V and 3 bases from J, with 5 bases in between. CDR3 in amino acids: CASSLMVYNEQFF. The CDR3 nucleotides are TGTGCCAGCAGCTTAATGGTCTACAATGAGCAGTTCTTC.

This rearrangement joins TRBV6-5 to TRBJ1-2; 7 nucleotides agree with TRBD1. This CDR3 has 15 amino acids. Germline lookup yields CDR1 MNHEY and CDR2 SVGAGI. Trimming took 0 bases from V and 6 from J; bases not matched to a gene: 7. The CDR3 region has the DNA TGTGCCAGCAGTTACTCAATAGGAGGGGGCCATGGCTACACCTTC. It encodes CASSYSIGGGHGYTF.

The chain joins TRBV4-3 to TRBJ1-2; TRBD1 might be the D (5 bases). V was clipped by 5 bases and J by 8 bases, with 9 bases between them. The germline gives CDR1 LGHNA, CDR2 YSLEER. The CDR3 extends over 11 amino acids. The CDR3 region has the DNA TGCGCCAGCAGCGTTGAGGGGGGCTACACCTTC. Translation gives CASSVEGGYTF.

The genes are TRBV6-4 and TRBJ2-7; 12 nucleotides agree with TRBD2. Germline V lookup: CDR1 MRHNA, CDR2 SNTAGT. There are 14 residues in the CDR3. The V and J ends lost 3 bases and 4 bases, in that order; junction bases with no gene match: 1. The CDR3, as DNA: TGTGCCAGCAGTGAGACTAGCGGGAGTTACGAGCAGTACTTC. It encodes CASSETSGSYEQYF.

The chain recombines TRBV15 with TRBJ2-5; D is ambiguous. The CDR3 extends over 14 amino acids. Germline values: CDR1 LNHNV, CDR2 YYDKDF (reference sequence). V lost 3 bases and J lost 5, with 13 bases in between. The CDR3 coding sequence is TGTGCCACCAGCAGTAGTGAAAGATGGGAGACCCAGTACTTC. This translates into CATSSSERWETQYF.

The chain recombines TRBV5-6 with TRBJ2-7; D is unclear. Trimming took off 4 bases at V and 3 bases at J, with 8 bases between the two ends. This CDR3 is 12 amino acids long. CDR1 is SGHDT and CDR2 is YYEEEE in the germline V gene. The CDR3 reads CASSQQFYEQYF. DNA of the CDR3: TGTGCCAGCAGCCAACAGTTCTACGAGCAGTACTTC.

The chain links TRBV28 to TRBJ2-7; TRBD2 agrees at 10 bases. CDR3 length equals 14 residues. The V and J ends lost 5 bases and 6 bases, in that order; junction bases with no gene match: 7. Germline CDR1 reads MDHEN; CDR2 reads SYDVKM. The CDR3 DNA sequence: TGTGCCAGCAGTCCCCTAGCGGGAGCAGGCGAGCAGTACTTC. Residues: CASSPLAGAGEQYF.

Only a few counts were recorded for this clone. The chain joins TRBV5-6 to TRBJ1-3; D is unresolved. This CDR3 is built from 15 residues. Germline loops: CDR1 SGHDT, CDR2 YYEEEE. V lost 2 bases to trimming and J lost 0 bases, with 9 bases between them. For the CDR3, the DNA is TGTGCCAGCAGCTTCGGCGGTTTCTCTGGAAACACCATATATTTT. It is translated as CASSFGGFSGNTIYF.

This clone has ten or more counts. The chain couples TRBV4-1 to TRBJ2-1; D is perhaps TRBD1 or TRBD2 (5 bases each). The V and J ends lost 1 base and 9 bases respectively, with 10 bases between them. Germline V gene data show CDR1 as MGHRA and CDR2 as YSYEKL. The length of the CDR3 is 13 residues. The CDR3 is CASSQAGRSEQFF. The CDR3 nucleotides are TGCGCCAGCAGCCAAGCGGGACGAAGTGAGCAGTTCTTC.

The chain uses TRBV27 and TRBJ1-5, with TRBD1 identical over 8 bases. This CDR3 region has 15 residues. Looked up from germline, CDR1 is MNHEY and CDR2 is SMNVEV (reference sequence). Trimming at V came to 6 bases and at J to 5 bases, leaving 9 bases not matched to a gene. The CDR3 loop reads CASRIGTGPYQPQHF. The CDR3 region has the DNA TGTGCCAGCAGGATAGGGACAGGCCCCTATCAGCCCCAGCATTTT.

Points on this clone: Different DNA sequences within this sample yield the same CDR3. The chain links TRBV2 to TRBJ1-5; 8 bases map to TRBD1. From germline, CDR1 is SNHLY and CDR2 FYNNEI. V trimming: 5 bases; J trimming: 2 bases; junction bases outside the gene matches: 2. The CDR3 length is 14 residues. In DNA, the CDR3 is TGTGCCAGCAGTTTGGGACAGGGCAATCAGCCCCAGCATTTT. This codes for CASSLGQGNQPQHF. The entire variable domain, with the rest obtained from reference TRBV2 and TRBJ1-5, is as follows: EPEVTQTPSHQVTQMGQEVILRCVPISNHLYFYWYRQILGQKVEFLVSFYNNEISEKSEIFDDQFSVERPDGSNFTLKIRSTKLEDSAMYFCASSLGQGNQPQHFGDGTRLSIL.

On this clone: This could be a read error, since a much larger clone is one nucleotide away. The chain is built from TRBV11-1 and TRBJ1-1, with D perhaps TRBD1 (5 bases). The CDR3 runs 13 residues. The germline V gene encodes CDR1 SGHAT and CDR2 FQDESV (reference sequence). V was clipped by 5 bases and J by 4 bases, with 11 bases between them. CDR3 protein: CASSPTGLTEAFF. CDR3 sequence (DNA): TGTGCCAGCAGCCCTACAGGTCTCACTGAAGCTTTCTTT.

The chain recombines TRBV2 with TRBJ2-7; 9 positions match TRBD2. Trimming at V came to 4 bases and at J to 1 base, leaving 5 bases not matched to a gene. Germline V gene data show CDR1 as SNHLY and CDR2 as FYNNEI. There are 15 residues in the CDR3. Written as DNA, the CDR3 is TGTGCCAGCAGTGCAAGGCTAGCGGGGTCCTACGAGCAGTACTTC. Its translation: CASSARLAGSYEQYF.

This clone was counted between two and nine times. V and J are TRBV7-9 and TRBJ1-1; no definite D call. The CDR3 covers 15 residues. The ends were cut back, 2 bases at V and 0 bases at J, with 10 bases in the middle. The germline gives CDR1 SEHNR, CDR2 FQNEAQ (reference sequence). CDR3 region: CASSLWEWMNTEAFF. DNA of the CDR3: TGTGCCAGCAGCTTATGGGAGTGGATGAACACTGAAGCTTTCTTT.

The V gene is TRBV27, the J gene TRBJ1-5; 9 nucleotides match TRBD1. J was trimmed by 5 bases and V by 0 bases; bases with no gene match: 5. Germline assignment: CDR1 MNHEY and CDR2 SMNVEV (reference sequence). CDR3 length: 16 amino acids. CDR3 in amino acids: CASSLSGQGPHQPQHF. In nucleotides, the CDR3 is TGTGCCAGCAGTTTATCAGGACAGGGGCCGCATCAGCCCCAGCATTTT.

This chain links TRBV11-2 with TRBJ1-5; D unresolved. The CDR3 covers 15 residues. CDR1 and CDR2 (germline): SGHAT, FQNNGV. The V and J ends lost 5 bases and 4 bases respectively, with 15 bases between them. This CDR3 is CASSSSRGENQPQHF. CDR3 sequence (DNA): TGTGCCAGCAGCAGCTCCCGGGGAGAGAATCAGCCCCAGCATTTT.

The chain employs TRBV5-1 and TRBJ2-1; D is undetermined. Trimming left V 4 bases short and J 0 bases short, with 17 bases between. CDR3 length: 17 residues. Looked up from germline, CDR1 is SGHRS and CDR2 is YFSETQ. In DNA form, the CDR3 reads TGCGCCAGCAGCCCAACCCGTACGGGTAGCTCCTACAATGAGCAGTTCTTC. Protein: CASSPTRTGSSYNEQFF.

The V call is TRBV28, the J call TRBJ1-5; D perhaps matches TRBD1 (6 bases). Deletions cut 2 bases from V and 2 bases from J, with 16 bases between. This CDR3 has 17 amino acids. Per the germline V gene, CDR1 is MDHEN and CDR2 is SYDVKM. This CDR3 reads CASSLPDRWGGNQPQHF. Written as DNA, the CDR3 is TGTGCCAGCAGTTTACCTGACAGGTGGGGTGGCAATCAGCCCCAGCATTTT.

V gene TRBV5-6 combines with J gene TRBJ1-1; the D is unclear. The CDR3 is made up of 12 amino acids. V was trimmed by 2 bases and J by 4 bases, leaving 6 bases between them. Germline-derived CDR1 and CDR2 are SGHDT and YYEEEE. The CDR3 nucleotides read TGTGCCAGCAGCTTAAGCGGCACTGAAGCTTTCTTT. Translated, it gives CASSLSGTEAFF.

The gene calls are TRBV29-1 and TRBJ2-7, with D maybe TRBD1 (6 bases). V lost 1 base to trimming and J lost 6 bases, with 25 bases between them. In germline, CDR1 is SQVTM, CDR2 ANQGSEA. The CDR3 is made up of 17 amino acids. CDR3 sequence: CSVEAALTGTSFVEQYF. The DNA for the CDR3 is TGCAGCGTTGAAGCTGCCCTAACAGGGACCTCCTTCGTCGAGCAGTACTTC.

The V gene is TRBV25-1, the J gene TRBJ1-1, with unresolved D. The CDR3 totals 14 residues. The germline V and J ends were trimmed by 3 bases and 9 bases, with 17 bases remaining between them. Germline lookup yields CDR1 MGHDK and CDR2 SYGVNS. CDR3 sequence: CASSENMAQRKAFF. As DNA, the CDR3 is TGTGCCAGCAGTGAGAATATGGCGCAGAGAAAAGCTTTCTTT.